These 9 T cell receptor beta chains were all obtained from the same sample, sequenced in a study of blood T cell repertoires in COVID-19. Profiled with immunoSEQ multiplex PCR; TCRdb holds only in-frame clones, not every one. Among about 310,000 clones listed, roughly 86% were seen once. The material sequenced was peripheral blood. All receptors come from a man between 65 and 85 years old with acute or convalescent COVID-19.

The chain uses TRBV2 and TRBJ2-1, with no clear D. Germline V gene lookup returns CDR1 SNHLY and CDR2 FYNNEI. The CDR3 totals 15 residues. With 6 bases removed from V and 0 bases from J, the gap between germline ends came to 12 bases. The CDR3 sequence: CASSSRLSSYNEQFF. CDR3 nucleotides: TGTGCCAGCAGCTCCCGGTTAAGCTCCTACAATGAGCAGTTCTTC.

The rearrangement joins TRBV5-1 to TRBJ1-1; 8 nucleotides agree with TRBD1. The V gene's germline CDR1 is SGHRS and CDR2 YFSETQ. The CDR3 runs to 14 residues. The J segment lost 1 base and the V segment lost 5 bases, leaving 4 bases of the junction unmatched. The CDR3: CASRQGQANTEAFF. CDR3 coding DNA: TGCGCCAGCAGGCAGGGACAGGCGAACACTGAAGCTTTCTTT.

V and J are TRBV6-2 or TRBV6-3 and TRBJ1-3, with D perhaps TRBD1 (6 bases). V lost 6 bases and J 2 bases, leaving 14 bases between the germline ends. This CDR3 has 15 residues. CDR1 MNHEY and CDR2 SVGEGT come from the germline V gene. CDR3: CASSTTGRTGNTIYF. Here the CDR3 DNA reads TGTGCCAGCAGCACGACAGGTCGGACTGGAAACACCATATATTTT.

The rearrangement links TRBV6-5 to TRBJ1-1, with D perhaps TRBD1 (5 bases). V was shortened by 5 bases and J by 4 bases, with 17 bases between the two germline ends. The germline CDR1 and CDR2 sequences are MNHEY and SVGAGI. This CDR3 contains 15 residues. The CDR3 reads CASSTTGLPLTEAFF. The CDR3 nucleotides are TGTGCCAGCAGTACTACAGGCTTACCCCTCACTGAAGCTTTCTTT.

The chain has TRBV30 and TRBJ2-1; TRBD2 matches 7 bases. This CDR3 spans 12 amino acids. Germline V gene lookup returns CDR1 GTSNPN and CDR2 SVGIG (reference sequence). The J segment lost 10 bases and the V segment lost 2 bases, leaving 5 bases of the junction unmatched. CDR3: CAWSHWDYEQFF. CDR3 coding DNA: TGTGCCTGGAGTCATTGGGACTACGAGCAGTTCTTC.

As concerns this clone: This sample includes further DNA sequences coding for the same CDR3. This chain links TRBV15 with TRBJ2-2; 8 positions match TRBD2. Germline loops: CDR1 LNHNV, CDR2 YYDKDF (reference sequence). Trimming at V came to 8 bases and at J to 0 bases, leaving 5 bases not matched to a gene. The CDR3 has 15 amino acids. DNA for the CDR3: TGTGCCACCTCCCGGGGGGGCTCGAACACCGGGGAGCTGTTTTTT. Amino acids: CATSRGGSNTGELFF.

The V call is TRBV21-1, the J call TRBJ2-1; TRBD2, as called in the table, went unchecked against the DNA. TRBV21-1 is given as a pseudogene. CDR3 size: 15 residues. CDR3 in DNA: TGTGCCAGCAGCACGAGGCTAGCGCACCACAATGAGCAGTTCTTC. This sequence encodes CASSTRLAHHNEQFF.

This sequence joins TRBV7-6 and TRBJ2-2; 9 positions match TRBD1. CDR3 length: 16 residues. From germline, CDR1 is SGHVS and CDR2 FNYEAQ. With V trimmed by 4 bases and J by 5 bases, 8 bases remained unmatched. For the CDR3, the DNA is TGTGCCAGCAGCTCAAGACAGGGGGGTGATACCGGGGAGCTGTTTTTT. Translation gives CASSSRQGGDTGELFF.

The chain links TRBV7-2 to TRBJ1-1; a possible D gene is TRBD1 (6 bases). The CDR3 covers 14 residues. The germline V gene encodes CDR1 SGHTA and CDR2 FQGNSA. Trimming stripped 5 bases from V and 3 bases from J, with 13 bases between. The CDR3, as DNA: TGTGCCAGCAGCGGGGACATCGGGTACACTGAAGCTTTCTTT. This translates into CASSGDIGYTEAFF. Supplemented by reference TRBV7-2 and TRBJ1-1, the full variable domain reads GAGVSQSPSNKVTEKGKDVELRCDPISGHTALYWYRQSLGQGLEFLIYFQGNSAPDKSGLPSDRFSAERTGGSVSTLTIQRTQQEDSAVYLCASSGDIGYTEAFFGQGTRLTVV.